The following is a T cell receptor (beta chain) sequence with its context. Germline CDR1 SGHRS, CDR2 YFSETQ. The CDR3 contains 15 residues. V was clipped by 0 bases and J by 5 bases; unmatched bases: 5. TCRdb recomputed calls from the RT-PCR reads with MiXCR, one row per CDR3 protein. Of about 960,000 distinct CDR3 sequences in the sample, roughly 17% were seen once. This specimen comes from a study of patients and donors after allogeneic stem cell transplantation. The chain combines TRBV5-1 with TRBJ2-1, with 7 bases fitting TRBD2. The TCR originated in a human donor who was either an allogeneic HSCT recipient or a stem cell or donor lymphocyte infusion donor (not recorded which). It is not recorded whose cells these are; they may come from a transplant donor. The sample taken for sequencing was blood, either unsorted or a sorted T cell fraction (not recorded which). The CDR3 DNA reads as TGCGCCAGCAGCTTGGGGACTAGTGCGAACAATGAGCAGTTCTTC. Amino acid sequence: CASSLGTSANNEQFF.